Sequencing of this T cell receptor (beta chain) was carried out in a study of technical replicates of blood from a handful of donors. The protocol was immunoSEQ multiplex PCR, while the TCRdb copy is restricted to in-frame clones and leaves out a portion. Among 85,000 to 100,000 clones listed, more than 90% were seen once. J was trimmed by 4 bases and V by 5 bases; bases with no gene match: 13. The CDR3 has 16 amino acids. Germline lookup yields CDR1 MGHRA and CDR2 YSYEKL. Sequencing was performed on T cells isolated from PBMCs. The chain recombines TRBV4-1 with TRBJ1-2, with TRBD1 identical over 7 bases. The TCR sequence derives from a human donor in good health. Here the CDR3 reads CASSEGAGGGGYGYTF. The CDR3 nucleotides are TGCGCCAGCAGCGAAGGGGCAGGGGGAGGAGGCTATGGCTACACCTTC.